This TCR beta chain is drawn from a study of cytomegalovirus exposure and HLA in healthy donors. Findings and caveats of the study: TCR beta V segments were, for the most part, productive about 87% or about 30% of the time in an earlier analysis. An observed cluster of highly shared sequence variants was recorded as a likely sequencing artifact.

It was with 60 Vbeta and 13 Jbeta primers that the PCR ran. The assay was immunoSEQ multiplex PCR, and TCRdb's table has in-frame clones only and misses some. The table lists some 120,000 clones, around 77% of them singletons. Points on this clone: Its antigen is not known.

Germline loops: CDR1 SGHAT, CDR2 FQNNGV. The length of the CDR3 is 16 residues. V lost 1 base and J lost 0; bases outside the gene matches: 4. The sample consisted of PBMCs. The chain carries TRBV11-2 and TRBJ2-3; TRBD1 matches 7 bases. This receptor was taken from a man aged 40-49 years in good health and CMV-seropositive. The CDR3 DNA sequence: TGTGCCAGCAGCTTAGGACAGGGTGGTAGCACAGATACGCAGTATTTT. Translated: CASSLGQGGSTDTQYF.